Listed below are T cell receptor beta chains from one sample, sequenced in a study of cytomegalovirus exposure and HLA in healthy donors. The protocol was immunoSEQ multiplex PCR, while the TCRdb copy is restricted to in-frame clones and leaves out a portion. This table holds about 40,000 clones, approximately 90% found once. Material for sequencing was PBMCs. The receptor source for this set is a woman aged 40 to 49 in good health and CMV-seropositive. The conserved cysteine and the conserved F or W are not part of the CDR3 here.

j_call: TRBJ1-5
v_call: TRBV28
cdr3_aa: ASSLTGANQPQH

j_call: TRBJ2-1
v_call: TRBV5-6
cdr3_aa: ASSSSGLAGLNEQF

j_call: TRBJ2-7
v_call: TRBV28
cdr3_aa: ATDRGQFDEQY

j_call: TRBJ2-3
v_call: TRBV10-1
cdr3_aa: ASSDRGGGPDTQY

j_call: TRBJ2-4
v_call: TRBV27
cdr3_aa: ASSFSPGQGVIIQY

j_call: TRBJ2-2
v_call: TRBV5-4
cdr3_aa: ASSLAGVGELF

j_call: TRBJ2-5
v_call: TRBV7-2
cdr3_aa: ASSLARSGGGETQY

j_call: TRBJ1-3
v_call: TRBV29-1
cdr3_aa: SARAGKTGNTIY

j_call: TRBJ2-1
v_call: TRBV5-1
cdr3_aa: ASSLTGYNEQF

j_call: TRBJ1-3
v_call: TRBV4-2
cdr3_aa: ASSQHGGNTIY

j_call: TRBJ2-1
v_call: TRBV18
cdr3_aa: ASSTSQSSGGGEQF

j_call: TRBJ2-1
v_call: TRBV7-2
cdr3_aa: ASNFRTGNYNEQF

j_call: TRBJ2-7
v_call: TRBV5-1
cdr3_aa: ASKAAQGYEQY

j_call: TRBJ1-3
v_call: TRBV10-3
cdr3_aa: AISAGSGNTIY

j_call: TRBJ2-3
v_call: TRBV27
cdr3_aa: ASSFSHPLTSGGSLDTQY

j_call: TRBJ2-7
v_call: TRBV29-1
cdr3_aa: SVEDRTYEQY

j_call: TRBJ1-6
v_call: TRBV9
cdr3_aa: ASSVASSYNSPLH

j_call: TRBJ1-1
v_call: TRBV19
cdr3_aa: ASSIRKNTEAF

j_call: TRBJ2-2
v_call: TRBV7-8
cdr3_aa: ASRRGAPTGELF

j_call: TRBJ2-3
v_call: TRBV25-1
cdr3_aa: ASSEGLAESTDTQY

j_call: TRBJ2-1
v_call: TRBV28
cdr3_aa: ASSPHDRGSYEQF

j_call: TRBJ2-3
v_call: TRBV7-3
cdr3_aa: ASSLGGVGGSQY

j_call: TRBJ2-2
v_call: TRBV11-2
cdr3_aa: ASSLRQVVNTGELF

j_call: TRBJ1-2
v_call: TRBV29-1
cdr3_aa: SVRTEEVYT

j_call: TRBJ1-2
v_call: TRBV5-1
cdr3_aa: ASSADRVYGYT

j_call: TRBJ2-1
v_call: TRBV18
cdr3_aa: ASSPQAGGPEQF

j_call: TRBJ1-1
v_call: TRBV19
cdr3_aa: ASSERMNTEAF

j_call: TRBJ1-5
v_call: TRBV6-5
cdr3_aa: ASRPGQYSNQPQH

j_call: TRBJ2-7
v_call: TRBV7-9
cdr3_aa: SSSVVTEMEY

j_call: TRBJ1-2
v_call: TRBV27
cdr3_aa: ASGQGTNYGYT

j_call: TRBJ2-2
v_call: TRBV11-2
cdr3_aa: ASSQTLGGGYTGELF

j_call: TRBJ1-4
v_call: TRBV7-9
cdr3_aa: ASSLTAQGNEKLF

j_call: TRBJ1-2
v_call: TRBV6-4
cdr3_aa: ASSKTFGQGYGYT

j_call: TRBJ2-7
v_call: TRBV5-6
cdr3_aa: ASSSTGGGEQY

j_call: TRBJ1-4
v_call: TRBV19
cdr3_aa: ASSMWQGGEKLF

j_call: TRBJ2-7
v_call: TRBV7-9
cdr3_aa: ASSSTGFSYEQY

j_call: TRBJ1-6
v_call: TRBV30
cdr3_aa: AWSVRISGRGNSPLH

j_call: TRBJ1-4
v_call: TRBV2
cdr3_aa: ASSEQGFANEKLF

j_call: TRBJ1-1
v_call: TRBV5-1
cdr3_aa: ASSPGQANTEAF

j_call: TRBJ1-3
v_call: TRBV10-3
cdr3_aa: AISRENGNTIY

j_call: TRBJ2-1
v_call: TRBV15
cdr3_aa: ATSRVAGSYNEQF

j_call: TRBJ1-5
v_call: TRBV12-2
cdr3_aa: ASRLASRRDYQPQH

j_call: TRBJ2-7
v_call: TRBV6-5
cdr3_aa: ASRTSGGGYEQY